The 20 T cell receptor beta chains listed next were all sequenced from one sample in a study of cytomegalovirus exposure and HLA in healthy donors. Both 60 Vbeta primers and 13 Jbeta primers went into the PCR. Produced via immunoSEQ multiplex PCR; TCRdb's table is partial and in-frame only. The table lists 110,000 to 150,000 clones, about 81% of them singletons. Sequencing was carried out using PBMCs. These receptors came from a man younger than 45 in good health and CMV-seronegative.

This chain joins TRBV28 and TRBJ1-3; 9 positions match TRBD1. This CDR3 has 17 amino acids. From germline, CDR1 is MDHEN and CDR2 SYDVKM. After removal of 6 bases from V and 2 bases from J, the junction contained 11 bases not matched to a gene. The CDR3 loop reads CASSGYTGGSTGNTIYF. DNA of the CDR3: TGTGCCAGCAGCGGCTACACAGGGGGCTCTACTGGAAACACCATATATTTT.

The chain employs TRBV7-8 and TRBJ2-6; D uncertain. The CDR3 length is 13 residues. Trimming cost V 3 bases and J 8 bases, with 8 bases left between them. CDR1 SGHVS and CDR2 FQNEAQ come from the germline V gene. The CDR3 bases are TGTGCCAGCAGCTTGCAGGTACCCAACGTCCTGACTTTC. Residues: CASSLQVPNVLTF.

In the case of this clone: One junction end disagrees with the germline gene, perhaps due to a read error. The sample holds other DNA sequences that translate to the same CDR3. The gene calls are TRBV6-1 and TRBJ1-1; 8 bases line up with TRBD1. In germline, CDR1 is MNHNS, CDR2 SASEGT. The length of the CDR3 is 15 residues. The CDR3 loop reads CASRRTGNGDTEAFF. The CDR3, as DNA: TGCGCCAGCAGAAGGACAGGGAACGGGGACACTGAAGCTTTCTTT.

The genes are TRBV2 and TRBJ1-6, with D perhaps matching TRBD1 (6 bases). Trimming left V 5 bases short and J 9 bases short, with 20 bases between. Germline lookup yields CDR1 SNHLY and CDR2 FYNNEI. This CDR3 has 16 residues. The CDR3 sequence: CASSNEQGFLGSPLHF. CDR3 coding DNA: TGTGCCAGCAGTAACGAACAGGGTTTTCTAGGTTCACCCCTCCACTTT.

In this sample, this clone turned up a few times. CDR3 sequence reads: CASSYWRGGETQYF. Written as DNA, the CDR3 is TGTGCCAGCAGTTACTGGAGGGGTGGCGAGACCCAGTACTTC. The rearrangement uses TRBV6-6 and TRBJ2-5; a weak D match, TRBD2 (6 bases). V dropped 1 base and J dropped 5 bases, with 11 bases sitting between them. Germline assignment: CDR1 MNHNY and CDR2 SVGAGI (reference sequence). This CDR3 contains 14 residues.

The chain carries TRBV2 and TRBJ1-5; no reliable D call. The length of the CDR3 is 13 residues. CDR1 SNHLY and CDR2 FYNNEI come from the germline V gene. Trimming removed 6 bases at V and 1 base at J, with 7 bases between. CDR3 protein: CASRKQSNQPQHF. The CDR3 DNA reads as TGTGCCAGCAGGAAACAGAGCAATCAGCCCCAGCATTTT.

The chain is built from TRBV4-1 and TRBJ1-4, with a weak D call TRBD1 (5 bases). This CDR3 comprises 14 residues. CDR1 MGHRA and CDR2 YSYEKL come from the germline V gene. V gave up 6 bases and J gave up 3 bases, with 11 bases separating them. CDR3 nucleotides: TGCGCCAGCAGGTGGCAGGGTTCTAATGAAAAACTGTTTTTT. Its translation: CASRWQGSNEKLFF.

This chain joins TRBV2 and TRBJ1-1; D gene ambiguous. With 7 bases removed from V and 0 bases from J, the gap between germline ends came to 9 bases. This CDR3 comprises 13 residues. Germline CDR1 is SNHLY and CDR2 is FYNNEI. CDR3 DNA sequence: TGTGCCAGCAAGCCATCCATGAACACTGAAGCTTTCTTT. The encoded protein is CASKPSMNTEAFF.

The table lists this clone with a few counts. The rearrangement uses TRBV5-1 and TRBJ1-4; D may be TRBD1 (6 bases). CDR3 length equals 16 residues. The V end lost 3 bases, the J end lost 1 base, and 13 bases lay between the germline ends. Germline V gene data show CDR1 as SGHRS and CDR2 as YFSETQ. This chain's CDR3 is CASSSGHPGTNEKLFF. In DNA, the CDR3 is TGCGCCAGCAGCTCGGGACATCCGGGAACTAATGAAAAACTGTTTTTT.

The rearrangement uses TRBV28 and TRBJ2-5, with 10 bases aligning to TRBD2. CDR1 and CDR2 from the germline V gene are MDHEN and SYDVKM. V shed 6 bases and J 7 bases; nucleotides not matched to a gene: 11. The CDR3 covers 15 residues. In nucleotides, the CDR3 is TGTGCCAGCAGAGCCCCCACTAGCGGGGTGGGGACCCAGTACTTC. Translating it yields CASRAPTSGVGTQYF.

The rearrangement uses TRBV7-6 and TRBJ1-3; D is unclear. CDR1 SGHVS and CDR2 FNYEAQ come from the germline V gene. The CDR3 totals 14 residues. The V end was cut by 4 bases, the J end by 2 bases, with 9 bases between. CDR3 residues: CASSSTRTGNTIYF. CDR3 nucleotides: TGTGCCAGCAGCTCGACGCGGACTGGAAACACCATATATTTT.

This clone was detected many times. The gene calls are TRBV20-1 and TRBJ1-2; weak D call: TRBD1 (5 bases). Germline V gene lookup returns CDR1 DFQATT and CDR2 SNEGSKA (reference sequence). The CDR3 totals 11 residues. Trimming took off 5 bases at V and 8 bases at J, with 12 bases between the two ends. The CDR3 loop is CSALRTTGYTF. In DNA form, the CDR3 reads TGCAGTGCTCTGAGGACAACCGGCTACACCTTC.

The V and J genes are TRBV5-6 and TRBJ2-5; D may be TRBD1 (6 bases). Germline CDR1 reads SGHDT; CDR2 reads YYEEEE. The V end lost 1 base, the J end lost 5 bases, and 18 bases lay between the germline ends. This CDR3 is 16 amino acids long. CDR3 sequence: CASSLYHRVSRETQYF. The CDR3 DNA reads as TGTGCCAGCAGCTTGTATCACAGGGTCTCGAGGGAGACCCAGTACTTC.

The V and J genes are TRBV2 and TRBJ2-7, with TRBD1 matching over 11 bases. The V gene's germline CDR1 is SNHLY and CDR2 FYNNEI. There are 13 residues in the CDR3. Trimming took 6 bases from V and 6 from J; bases not matched to a gene: 4. Written as DNA, the CDR3 is TGTGCCAGCAGGCCCGGGACAGGGGGCGAGCAGTACTTC. Its protein is CASRPGTGGEQYF.

The V and J genes are TRBV5-6 and TRBJ1-1, with D unclear. The ends were cut back, 1 base at V and 7 bases at J, with 5 bases in the middle. Germline V gives CDR1 SGHDT, CDR2 YYEEEE. The CDR3 extends over 11 amino acids. The CDR3 sequence is CASSLIGEAFF. CDR3 DNA: TGTGCCAGCAGCTTGATCGGTGAAGCTTTCTTT.

The rearrangement uses TRBV14 and TRBJ2-7; D gene uncertain. Germline CDR1 SGHDN, CDR2 FVKESK. V lost 8 bases to trimming and J lost 0 bases, with 8 bases between them. The CDR3 is made up of 12 amino acids. The DNA for the CDR3 is TGTGCCAGCGGTCGGTACTCCTACGAGCAGTACTTC. It codes for CASGRYSYEQYF. The full variable domain, rest sourced from reference TRBV14 and TRBJ2-7, is EAGVTQFPSHSVIEKGQTVTLRCDPISGHDNLYWYRRVMGKEIKFLLHFVKESKQDESGMPNNRFLAERTGGTYSTLKVQPAELEDSGVYFCASGRYSYEQYFGPGTRLTVT.

This chain links TRBV6-6 with TRBJ1-4; a weak D match, TRBD1 (6 bases). The V end was cut by 7 bases, the J end by 4 bases, with 13 bases between. CDR1 is MNHNY and CDR2 is SVGAGI in the germline V gene (reference sequence). The CDR3 length is 14 residues. In nucleotides, the CDR3 is TGTGCCAGCACCAAGGACAGTCGTAATGAAAAACTGTTTTTT. Protein sequence: CASTKDSRNEKLFF.

The chain uses TRBV5-1 and TRBJ1-3; 10 nucleotides align to TRBD1. The CDR3 sequence is 17 residues long. The germline V gene encodes CDR1 SGHRS and CDR2 YFSETQ. V lost 1 base and J lost 1; bases outside the gene matches: 5. CDR3 sequence: CASSLTGQGRSGNTIYF. The CDR3 nucleotides are TGCGCCAGCAGCTTGACGGGACAGGGGAGATCTGGAAACACCATATATTTT. Based on the CDR3 plus reference TRBV5-1 and TRBJ1-3, the full variable domain is KAGVTQTPRYLIKTRGQQVTLSCSPISGHRSVSWYQQTPGQGLQFLFEYFSETQRNKGNFPGRFSGRQFSNSRSEMNVSTLELGDSALYLCASSLTGQGRSGNTIYFGEGSWLTVV.

The chain recombines TRBV7-9 with TRBJ1-3; unclear D gene. Trimming left V 8 bases short and J 0 bases short, with 11 bases between. This CDR3 has 14 amino acids. Germline V gene data show CDR1 as SEHNR and CDR2 as FQNEAQ (reference sequence). CDR3 coding DNA: TGTGCCAGCCCGGCGGAAAACTCTGGAAACACCATATATTTT. Residues: CASPAENSGNTIYF.

This rearrangement joins TRBV5-1 to TRBJ2-3; no reliable D call. The CDR3 has 14 residues. Trimming removed 0 bases from V and 0 bases from J, with 5 bases in between. From germline, CDR1 is SGHRS and CDR2 YFSETQ. The CDR3 loop reads CASSLARSTDTQYF. Written as DNA, the CDR3 is TGCGCCAGCAGCTTGGCCAGAAGCACAGATACGCAGTATTTT.